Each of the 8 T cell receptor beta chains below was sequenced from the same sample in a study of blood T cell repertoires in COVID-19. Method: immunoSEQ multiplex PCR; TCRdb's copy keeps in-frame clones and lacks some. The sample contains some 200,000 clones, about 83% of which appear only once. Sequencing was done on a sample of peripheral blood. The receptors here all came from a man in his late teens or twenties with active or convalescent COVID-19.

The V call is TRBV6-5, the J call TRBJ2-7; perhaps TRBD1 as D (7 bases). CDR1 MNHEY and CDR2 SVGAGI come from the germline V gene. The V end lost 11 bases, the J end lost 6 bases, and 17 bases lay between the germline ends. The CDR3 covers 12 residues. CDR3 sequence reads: CASWTGAGEQYV. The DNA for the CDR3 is TGTGCCTCCTGGACAGGAGCGGGCGAGCAGTACGTC.

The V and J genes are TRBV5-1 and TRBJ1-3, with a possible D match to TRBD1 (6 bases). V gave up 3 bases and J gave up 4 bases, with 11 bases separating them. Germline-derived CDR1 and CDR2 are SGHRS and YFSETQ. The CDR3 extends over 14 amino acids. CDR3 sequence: CASSSDSRGNTIYF. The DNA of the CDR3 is TGCGCCAGCAGCTCGGACAGTCGCGGAAACACCATATATTTT.

CDR3 DNA: TGTGCCAGCAGCTCCCCGGGACTATATGGCAATGAGCAGTTCTTC. Its protein product is CASSSPGLYGNEQFF. This chain joins TRBV11-3 and TRBJ2-1, with 7 positions matching TRBD2. J was trimmed by 6 bases and V by 4 bases; bases with no gene match: 9. The CDR3 runs to 15 residues. Germline CDR1 is SGHNT and CDR2 is YENEEA.

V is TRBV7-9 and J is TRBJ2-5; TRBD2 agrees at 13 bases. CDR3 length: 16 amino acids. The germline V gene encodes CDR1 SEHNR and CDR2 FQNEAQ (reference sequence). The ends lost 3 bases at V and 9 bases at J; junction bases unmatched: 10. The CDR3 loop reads CASSFGTSGAGGAQYF. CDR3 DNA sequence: TGTGCCAGCAGCTTCGGGACTAGCGGGGCCGGGGGAGCCCAGTACTTC.

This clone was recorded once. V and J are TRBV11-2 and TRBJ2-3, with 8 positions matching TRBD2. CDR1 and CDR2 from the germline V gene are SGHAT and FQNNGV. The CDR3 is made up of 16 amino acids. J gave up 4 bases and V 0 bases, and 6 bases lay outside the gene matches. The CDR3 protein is CASSLEIGGAADTQYF. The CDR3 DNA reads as TGTGCCAGCAGCTTAGAAATCGGGGGGGCCGCAGATACGCAGTATTTT. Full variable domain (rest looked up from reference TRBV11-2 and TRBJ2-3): EAGVAQSPRYKIIEKRQSVAFWCNPISGHATLYWYQQILGQGPKLLIQFQNNGVVDDSQLPKDRFSAERLKGVDSTLKIQPAKLEDSAVYLCASSLEIGGAADTQYFGPGTRLTVL.

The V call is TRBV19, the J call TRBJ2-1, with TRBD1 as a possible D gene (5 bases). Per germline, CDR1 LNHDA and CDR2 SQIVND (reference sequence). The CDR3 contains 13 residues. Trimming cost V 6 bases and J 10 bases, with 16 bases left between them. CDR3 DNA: TGTGCCAGTAGCTACCCAGGGTTACAAGAGCAGTTCTTC. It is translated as CASSYPGLQEQFF.

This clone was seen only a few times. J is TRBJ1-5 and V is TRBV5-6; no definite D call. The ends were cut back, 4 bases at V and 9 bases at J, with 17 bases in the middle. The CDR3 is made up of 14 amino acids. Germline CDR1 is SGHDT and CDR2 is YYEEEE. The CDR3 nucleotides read TGTGCCAGCAGCGAATGGGAGCGAGCGTGGCCCCAGCATTTT. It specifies CASSEWERAWPQHF.

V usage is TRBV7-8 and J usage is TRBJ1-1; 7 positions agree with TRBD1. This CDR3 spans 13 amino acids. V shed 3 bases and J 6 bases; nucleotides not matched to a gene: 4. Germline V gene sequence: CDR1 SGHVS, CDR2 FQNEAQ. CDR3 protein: CASSLGTEAEAFF. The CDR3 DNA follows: TGTGCCAGCAGCTTGGGGACAGAAGCTGAAGCTTTCTTT.